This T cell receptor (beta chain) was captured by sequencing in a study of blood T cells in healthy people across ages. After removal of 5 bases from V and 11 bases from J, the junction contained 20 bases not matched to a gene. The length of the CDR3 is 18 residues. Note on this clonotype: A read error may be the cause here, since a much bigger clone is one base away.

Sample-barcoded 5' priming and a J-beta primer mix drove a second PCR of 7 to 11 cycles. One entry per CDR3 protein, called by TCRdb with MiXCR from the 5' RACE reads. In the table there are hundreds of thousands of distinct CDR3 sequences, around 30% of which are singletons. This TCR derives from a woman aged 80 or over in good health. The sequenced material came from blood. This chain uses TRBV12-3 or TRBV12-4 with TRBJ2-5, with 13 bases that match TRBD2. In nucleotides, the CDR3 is TGTGCCAGCAGTCCTAGGCGACTAGCGGGGGGCATTTTCAATGAGCAGTACTTC. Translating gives CASSPRRLAGGIFNEQYF.